Below, 14 T cell receptor beta chains from the same sample are listed, as sequenced in a study of beta chain features in type 1 diabetes. Expressed TCRB transcripts were sequenced because the isolated RNA had all been reverse transcribed beforehand. Clones were sequenced by immunoSEQ multiplex PCR, and TCRdb holds only the in-frame ones, with some missing. The table records around 300,000 clones, roughly 8% of them present only once. Source material: central memory CD4+ T cells from blood. These TCRs come from a woman aged 18-30 years in good health.

This clone was observed a few times. The rearrangement joins TRBV5-1 to TRBJ1-5; D is uncertain. Germline values: CDR1 SGHRS, CDR2 YFSETQ. This CDR3 contains 13 residues. V lost 0 bases, J lost 10 bases, and 11 bases lay in between. The CDR3 DNA sequence: TGCGCCAGCAGCTTGGACCCGGAGTATCCCCAGCATTTT. Amino acids: CASSLDPEYPQHF.

This chain joins TRBV30 and TRBJ2-4; TRBD2 might be the D (6 bases). V was shortened by 8 bases and J by 8 bases, with 19 bases between the two germline ends. Per the germline V gene, CDR1 is GTSNPN and CDR2 is SVGIG (reference sequence). CDR3 size: 13 residues. CDR3 sequence (DNA): TGTGCCAGTAGTAGAGGCAGGGAGGACATTCAGTACTTC. Translating gives CASSRGREDIQYF. The full variable domain, rest sourced from reference TRBV30 and TRBJ2-4, is SQTIHQWPATLVQPVGSPLSLECTVEGTSNPNLYWYRQAAGRGLQLLFYSVGIGQISSEVPQNLSASRPQDRQFILSSKKLLLSDSGFYLCASSRGREDIQYFGAGTRLSVL.

This chain links TRBV5-4 with TRBJ2-3, with 8 bases aligning to TRBD2. The CDR3 sequence is 16 residues long. Germline values: CDR1 SGHNT, CDR2 YYREEE (reference sequence). With 6 bases clipped from V and 0 bases from J, the junction kept 9 bases outside the gene matches. The CDR3: CASIPPGTRSTDTQYF. CDR3 DNA sequence: TGTGCCAGCATCCCCCCGGGGACTAGAAGCACAGATACGCAGTATTTT.

In this sample, this clone turned up many times. Other nucleotide sequences from this sample produce the same CDR3. J is TRBJ2-1 and V is TRBV9; D not certain. The length of the CDR3 is 13 residues. V was cut by 0 bases and J by 7 bases, with 8 bases left in between. In germline, CDR1 is SGDLS, CDR2 YYNGEE. The CDR3 loop is CASSVGALNEQFF. The CDR3 bases are TGTGCCAGCAGCGTAGGGGCCCTAAATGAGCAGTTCTTC.

This clone appeared a few times. The J gene is TRBJ1-1, the V gene TRBV4-3; unclear D gene. V was pared by 0 bases and J by 10 bases, with 18 bases between. Germline V gene sequence: CDR1 LGHNA, CDR2 YSLEER. The CDR3 has 15 residues. CDR3 region: CASSQEGVPPSGAFF. The CDR3 DNA sequence: TGCGCCAGCAGCCAAGAGGGTGTGCCGCCTTCAGGAGCTTTCTTT.

The genes are TRBV5-1 and TRBJ2-5; no firm D call. Trimming took off 1 base at V and 1 base at J, with 11 bases between the two ends. Germline V gene sequence: CDR1 SGHRS, CDR2 YFSETQ. The CDR3 consists of 15 residues. The chain's CDR3 is CASSLTLTTQETQYF. CDR3 DNA: TGCGCCAGCAGCTTGACCTTGACAACCCAAGAGACCCAGTACTTC.

V usage is TRBV29-1 and J usage is TRBJ2-6; no definite D call. The CDR3 extends over 12 amino acids. Germline V lookup: CDR1 SQVTM, CDR2 ANQGSEA. V was pared by 4 bases and J by 1 base, with 2 bases between. CDR3 amino acids: CSVGSGANVLTF. DNA for the CDR3: TGCAGCGTTGGGTCTGGGGCCAACGTCCTGACTTTC.

The gene calls are TRBV29-1 and TRBJ1-5, with TRBD1 identical over 7 bases. The germline V gene encodes CDR1 SQVTM and CDR2 ANQGSEA. CDR3 size: 14 residues. The trim removed 4 bases at V and 2 bases at J, leaving 5 bases unmatched. CDR3 DNA sequence: TGCAGCGTTGGACAGGGAGCGGGCAATCAGCCCCAGCATTTT. Translated, it gives CSVGQGAGNQPQHF. Full variable domain (missing parts from reference TRBV29-1 and TRBJ1-5): SAVISQKPSRDICQRGTSLTIQCQVDSQVTMMFWYRQQPGQSLTLIATANQGSEATYESGFVIDKFPISRPNLTFSTLTVSNMSPEDSSIYLCSVGQGAGNQPQHFGDGTRLSIL.

This clone was observed a few times. The V gene is TRBV18, the J gene TRBJ1-2, with 9 bases fitting TRBD1. The germline V gene encodes CDR1 KGHSH and CDR2 LQKENI. Germline trimming cut 5 bases from V and 4 bases from J; bases unmatched to any gene: 2. The CDR3 consists of 13 residues. CDR3 loop: CASSSGQGYGYTF. DNA for the CDR3: TGTGCCAGCTCATCGGGACAGGGCTATGGCTACACCTTC. The whole variable domain, remainder taken from reference TRBV18 and TRBJ1-2, is NAGVMQNPRHLVRRRGQEARLRCSPMKGHSHVYWYRQLPEEGLKFMVYLQKENIIDESGMPKERFSAEFPKEGPSILRIQQVVRGDSAAYFCASSSGQGYGYTFGSGTRLTVV.

This sequence joins TRBV2 and TRBJ2-7; 10 nucleotides match TRBD2. Unmatched junction bases numbered 4, after V lost 4 bases and J lost 4 bases. This CDR3 has 14 amino acids. Germline assignment: CDR1 SNHLY and CDR2 FYNNEI. The chain's CDR3 is CASSGEREGYEQYF. The CDR3 DNA reads TGTGCCAGCAGTGGGGAGCGGGAGGGATACGAGCAGTACTTC.

This clone came up a few times. The V and J genes are TRBV18 and TRBJ1-1; 8 bases are a match to TRBD1. After removal of 1 base from V and 1 base from J, the junction contained 2 bases not matched to a gene. The CDR3 covers 15 residues. Germline loops: CDR1 KGHSH, CDR2 LQKENI. Written as DNA, the CDR3 is TGTGCCAGCTCACCACAGCAGGGGGCGAACACTGAAGCTTTCTTT. Its translation is CASSPQQGANTEAFF.

The gene calls are TRBV5-4 and TRBJ1-2; unclear D gene. This CDR3 is 15 amino acids long. The ends were cut back, 2 bases at V and 5 bases at J, with 16 bases in the middle. In germline, CDR1 is SGHNT, CDR2 YYREEE (reference sequence). CDR3 in amino acids: CASSFIRDVDYGYTF. The CDR3 DNA reads as TGTGCCAGCAGCTTCATCCGGGATGTAGATTATGGCTACACCTTC.

V usage is TRBV30 and J usage is TRBJ2-6; maybe TRBD2 (6 bases). The germline V gene has CDR1 GTSNPN and CDR2 SVGIG (reference sequence). The germline V and J ends were trimmed by 2 bases and 2 bases, with 10 bases remaining between them. The CDR3 has 15 amino acids. The CDR3 region is CAWSRPGAGANVLTF. For the CDR3, the DNA is TGTGCCTGGAGTCGTCCGGGGGCTGGGGCCAACGTCCTGACTTTC.

The chain employs TRBV19 and TRBJ2-5, with a tentative D call TRBD1 (5 bases). Germline V gene lookup returns CDR1 LNHDA and CDR2 SQIVND (reference sequence). Trimming stripped 5 bases from V and 5 bases from J, with 12 bases between. The CDR3 runs to 13 residues. The CDR3 region is CASSGQGWETQYF. The CDR3, as DNA: TGTGCCAGTAGTGGGCAGGGATGGGAGACCCAGTACTTC.